This entry concerns a single T cell receptor beta chain. Its antigen is not identified. These data are taken from a study of cytotoxic CD8 clonotypes in ibrutinib-treated CLL. As for the study in general: Once treatment had gone on for a median of around eleven months, range 6 to 36, response samples were drawn. General study points: At baseline, clonality was higher than in age-matched healthy donors and correlated with CD8+ counts.

Assay: immunoSEQ multiplex PCR; the TCRdb copy retains only in-frame clones and omits some. The sample carries approximately 91,000 clones, roughly three quarters recorded once. This CDR3 is 14 amino acids long. CDR1 is SEHNR and CDR2 is FQNEAQ in the germline V gene (reference sequence). Germline trimming cut 5 bases from V and 7 bases from J; bases unmatched to any gene: 8. This specimen consisted of PBMCs, obtained after 12 months of ibrutinib treatment. V is TRBV7-9 and J is TRBJ1-2, with TRBD1 identical over 9 bases. This clonotype was obtained from a human donor with chronic lymphocytic leukemia. The CDR3 protein is CASSPQQGARGYTF. In DNA form, the CDR3 reads TGTGCCAGCAGCCCGCAACAGGGGGCGCGTGGCTACACCTTC.